The 16 T cell receptor beta chains below all came from one sample that was sequenced in a study of T cells in Graves' hyperthyroidism and ophthalmopathy. From RNA transcripts, TCR beta CDR3 regions were amplified. Initially, a first-round RT-PCR of the TCR CDR3 employed the HTBI primer set. Via MiXCR, TCRdb re-called the multiplex PCR reads, giving one row per CDR3 protein. The sample holds around 300,000 distinct CDR3 sequences, 20% to 25% seen once. Material: blood. The source is a young man with Graves' ophthalmopathy.

This clonotype was observed a few times. The V and J genes are TRBV2 and TRBJ1-5, with D maybe TRBD1 (5 bases). The length of the CDR3 is 13 residues. Germline V gene data show CDR1 as SNHLY and CDR2 as FYNNEI. V lost 6 bases to trimming and J lost 3 bases, with 9 bases between them. The CDR3 DNA reads as TGTGCCAGCAGCCGGGACGCCAATCAGCCCCAGCATTTT. Residues: CASSRDANQPQHF.

The chain couples TRBV11-2 to TRBJ2-3; D might be TRBD2 (5 bases). V was pared by 5 bases and J by 4 bases, with 19 bases between. The CDR3 contains 16 residues. The germline CDR1 and CDR2 sequences are SGHAT and FQNNGV. This CDR3 is CASSLETGKGPDTQYF. CDR3 DNA sequence: TGTGCCAGCAGCCTTGAAACCGGGAAGGGCCCAGATACGCAGTATTTT.

The CDR3 nucleotides are TGTGCCAGCTCACCACCCCGGACTAGCGGCACAGATACGCAGTATTTT. Translation: CASSPPRTSGTDTQYF. The J gene is TRBJ2-3, the V gene TRBV18, with 9 bases aligning to TRBD2. The CDR3 is 16 residues long. Trimming cost V 0 bases and J 1 base; bases outside gene matches: 2. Germline V gene lookup returns CDR1 KGHSH and CDR2 LQKENI. Looking up the rest from reference TRBV18 and TRBJ2-3 gives the full variable domain: NAGVMQNPRHLVRRRGQEARLRCSPMKGHSHVYWYRQLPEEGLKFMVYLQKENIIDESGMPKERFSAEFPKEGPSILRIQQVVRGDSAAYFCASSPPRTSGTDTQYFGPGTRLTVL.

This clonotype was observed a few times. This sequence joins TRBV20-1 and TRBJ1-2; D ambiguous. Trimming shortened V by 3 bases and J by 2 bases, and 4 bases separated the two germline ends. The length of the CDR3 is 11 residues. The germline V gene has CDR1 DFQATT and CDR2 SNEGSKA (reference sequence). The CDR3 bases are TGCAGTGCTAGTGGGAACTATGGCTACACCTTC. Translation: CSASGNYGYTF.

The rearrangement joins TRBV29-1 to TRBJ2-3; D perhaps matches TRBD1 (6 bases). Germline assignment: CDR1 SQVTM and CDR2 ANQGSEA. Trimming cost V 1 base and J 2 bases, with 10 bases left between them. This CDR3 has 14 amino acids. CDR3 region: CSVEGHRDTDTQYF. The CDR3 DNA follows: TGCAGCGTTGAAGGGCACAGGGACACAGATACGCAGTATTTT.

The rearrangement joins TRBV4-1 to TRBJ2-7, with 7 bases fitting TRBD1. Germline CDR1 and CDR2: MGHRA and YSYEKL. CDR3 length: 14 amino acids. The ends lost 5 bases at V and 4 bases at J; junction bases unmatched: 8. The CDR3 DNA follows: TGCGCCAGCAGCGTTCCGGGACAGAAGTACGAGCAGTACTTC. It translates to CASSVPGQKYEQYF.

The rearrangement links TRBV7-2 to TRBJ2-7, with a tentative D call TRBD1 (6 bases). The CDR3 runs to 17 residues. Trimming removed 5 bases at V and 5 bases at J, with 25 bases between. Per the germline V gene, CDR1 is SGHTA and CDR2 is FQGNSA. Here the CDR3 DNA reads TGTGCCAGCAGCCCCCGCGGAGTGGGCAGGGGATTCCACGAGCAGTACTTC. Residues: CASSPRGVGRGFHEQYF.

The chain recombines TRBV6-2 or TRBV6-3 with TRBJ1-4, with TRBD1 identical over 7 bases. The trim removed 10 bases at V and 7 bases at J, leaving 9 bases unmatched. This CDR3 has 13 amino acids. Germline V lookup: CDR1 MNHEY, CDR2 SVGEGT. The CDR3: CATQTGSSEKLFF. DNA of the CDR3: TGTGCCACCCAGACAGGGAGCTCTGAAAAACTGTTTTTT.

This clonotype turned up a few times. The rearrangement links TRBV2 to TRBJ1-2; D call uncertain. The germline V gene encodes CDR1 SNHLY and CDR2 FYNNEI. Trimming cost V 8 bases and J 2 bases, with 15 bases left between them. The CDR3 consists of 14 residues. For the CDR3, the DNA is TGTGCCAGCTGTATTCGTCTCGAAAACTATGGCTACACCTTC. Its protein product is CASCIRLENYGYTF.

This clonotype was seen ten or more times. This chain connects TRBV7-2 to TRBJ2-1, with TRBD2 matching over 10 bases. The CDR3 is 14 amino acids. V shed 1 base, J shed 10 bases, and the junction held 4 bases outside the gene matches. Germline CDR1 reads SGHTA; CDR2 reads FQGNSA. Written as DNA, the CDR3 is TGTGCCAGCAGCTTAGACCTTAGCGGGAGGGAGCAGTTCTTC. As protein: CASSLDLSGREQFF.

This clonotype was seen at least ten times. The chain recombines TRBV9 with TRBJ2-2, with TRBD1 matching over 7 bases. Germline V lookup: CDR1 SGDLS, CDR2 YYNGEE. The CDR3 has 14 residues. V lost 3 bases and J lost 8; bases outside the gene matches: 7. CDR3 in DNA: TGTGCCAGCAGCGCCGTCTACAGGGGTGGGGAGCTGTTTTTT. Translation: CASSAVYRGGELFF.

This clonotype was detected only a few times. The chain couples TRBV11-2 to TRBJ2-3; D uncertain. Trimming stripped 4 bases from V and 6 bases from J, with 8 bases between. Germline assignment: CDR1 SGHAT and CDR2 FQNNGV. CDR3 size: 12 residues. DNA for the CDR3: TGTGCCAGCAGCTCCTACAGTGATACGCAGTATTTT. Protein sequence: CASSSYSDTQYF.

This clonotype was counted at least ten times. The V and J genes are TRBV7-8 and TRBJ2-1; D possibly matches TRBD1 or TRBD2 (7 bases each). This CDR3 has 21 amino acids. Per the germline V gene, CDR1 is SGHVS and CDR2 is FQNEAQ. With 1 base removed from V and 6 bases from J, the gap between germline ends came to 31 bases. The CDR3 protein is CASSLVQEGASGASPSNEQFF. The CDR3 nucleotides are TGTGCCAGCAGCTTAGTTCAGGAGGGGGCTAGCGGCGCCAGCCCGAGCAATGAGCAGTTCTTC.

In this sample, this clonotype turned up a few times. The genes are TRBV5-1 and TRBJ1-2; D is possibly TRBD1 (6 bases). Germline lookup yields CDR1 SGHRS and CDR2 YFSETQ. V was trimmed by 6 bases and J by 7 bases, leaving 25 bases between them. CDR3 size: 16 residues. CDR3 region: CASTEMTGGFLGGYTF. For the CDR3, the DNA is TGCGCCAGCACCGAGATGACAGGAGGTTTCTTGGGTGGCTACACCTTC.

This clonotype was recorded many times. The J gene is TRBJ2-7, the V gene TRBV6-1, with 7 bases fitting TRBD1. This CDR3 region has 15 residues. CDR1 and CDR2 (germline): MNHNS, SASEGT. CDR3 sequence (DNA): TGTGCGTCCCGCCCGACGCGATTCGACAGGGCCGAGCAGTACTTC. This codes for CASRPTRFDRAEQYF.

This clonotype was seen many times. This rearrangement joins TRBV24-1 to TRBJ2-5; D is perhaps TRBD1 (6 bases). Deletions cut 3 bases from V and 9 bases from J, with 19 bases between. The CDR3 has 15 residues. The germline gives CDR1 KGHDR, CDR2 SFDVKD. DNA of the CDR3: TGTGCCACCAGTGATCGCAGGGGCGCCCTTACCGCCCAGTACTTC. This sequence encodes CATSDRRGALTAQYF.